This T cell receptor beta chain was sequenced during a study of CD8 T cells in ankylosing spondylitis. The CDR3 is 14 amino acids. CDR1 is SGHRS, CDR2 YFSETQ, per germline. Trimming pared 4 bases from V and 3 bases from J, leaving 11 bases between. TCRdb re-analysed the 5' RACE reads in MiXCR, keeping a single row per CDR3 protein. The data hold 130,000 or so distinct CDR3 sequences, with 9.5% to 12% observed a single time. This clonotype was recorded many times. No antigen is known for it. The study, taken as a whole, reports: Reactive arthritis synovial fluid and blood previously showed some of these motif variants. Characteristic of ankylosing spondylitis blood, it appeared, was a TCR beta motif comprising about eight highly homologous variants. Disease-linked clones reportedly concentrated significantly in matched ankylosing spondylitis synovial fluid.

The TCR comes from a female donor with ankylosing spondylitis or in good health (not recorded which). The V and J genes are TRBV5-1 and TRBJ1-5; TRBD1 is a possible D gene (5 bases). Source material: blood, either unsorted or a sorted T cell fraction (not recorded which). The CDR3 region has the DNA TGCGCCAGCAGCAGCTCAGGGAACAATCAGCCCCAGCATTTT. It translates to CASSSSGNNQPQHF. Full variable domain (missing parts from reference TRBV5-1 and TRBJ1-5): KAGVTQTPRYLIKTRGQQVTLSCSPISGHRSVSWYQQTPGQGLQFLFEYFSETQRNKGNFPGRFSGRQFSNSRSEMNVSTLELGDSALYLCASSSSGNNQPQHFGDGTRLSIL.